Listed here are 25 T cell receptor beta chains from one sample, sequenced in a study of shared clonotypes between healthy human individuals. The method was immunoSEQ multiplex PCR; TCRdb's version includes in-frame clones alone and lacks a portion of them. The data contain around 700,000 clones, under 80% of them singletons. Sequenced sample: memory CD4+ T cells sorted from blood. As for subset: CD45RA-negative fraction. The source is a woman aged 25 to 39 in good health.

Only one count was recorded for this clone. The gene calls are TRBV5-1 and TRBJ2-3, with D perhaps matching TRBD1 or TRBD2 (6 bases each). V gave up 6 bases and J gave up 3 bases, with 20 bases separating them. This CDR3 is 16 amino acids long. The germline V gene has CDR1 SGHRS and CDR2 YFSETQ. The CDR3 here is CASILRGGGTTDTQYF. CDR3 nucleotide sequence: TGCGCCAGCATCCTCCGCGGAGGGGGAACTACAGATACGCAGTATTTT.

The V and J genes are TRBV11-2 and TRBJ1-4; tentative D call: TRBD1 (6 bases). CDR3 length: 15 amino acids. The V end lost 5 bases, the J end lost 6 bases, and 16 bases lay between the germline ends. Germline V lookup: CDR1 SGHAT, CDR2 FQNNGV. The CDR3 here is CASSHNRGGDEKLFF. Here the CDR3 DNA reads TGTGCCAGCAGCCATAACAGAGGGGGAGATGAAAAACTGTTTTTT.

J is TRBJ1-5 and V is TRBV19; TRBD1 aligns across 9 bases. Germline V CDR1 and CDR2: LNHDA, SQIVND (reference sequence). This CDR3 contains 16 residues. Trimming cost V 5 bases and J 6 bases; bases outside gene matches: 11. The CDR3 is CASSSSGTGWGQPQHF. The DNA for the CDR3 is TGTGCCAGTAGTTCCTCCGGGACAGGGTGGGGTCAGCCCCAGCATTTT.

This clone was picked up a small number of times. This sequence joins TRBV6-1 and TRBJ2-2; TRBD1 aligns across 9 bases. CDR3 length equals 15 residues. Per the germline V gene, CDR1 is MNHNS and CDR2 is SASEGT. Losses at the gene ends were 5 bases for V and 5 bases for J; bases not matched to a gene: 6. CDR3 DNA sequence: TGTGCCAGCAGTACCGGGACAGGGACTACCGGGGAGCTGTTTTTT. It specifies CASSTGTGTTGELFF.

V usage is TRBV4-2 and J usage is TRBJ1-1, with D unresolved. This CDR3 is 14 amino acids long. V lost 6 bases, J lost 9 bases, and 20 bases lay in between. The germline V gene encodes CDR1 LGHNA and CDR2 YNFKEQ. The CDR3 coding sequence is TGTGCCAGCAGAACCATTAGGGTAGACGGGAAAGCTTTCTTT. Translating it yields CASRTIRVDGKAFF.

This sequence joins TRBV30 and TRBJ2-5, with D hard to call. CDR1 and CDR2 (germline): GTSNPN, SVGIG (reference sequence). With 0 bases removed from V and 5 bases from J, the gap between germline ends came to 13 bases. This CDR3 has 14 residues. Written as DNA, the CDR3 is TGTGCCTGGAGTGTACGTGGGGAATCGGAGACCCAGTACTTC. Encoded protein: CAWSVRGESETQYF.

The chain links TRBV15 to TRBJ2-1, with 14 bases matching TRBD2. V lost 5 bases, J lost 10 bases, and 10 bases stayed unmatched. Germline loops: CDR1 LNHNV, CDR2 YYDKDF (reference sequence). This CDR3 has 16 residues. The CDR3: CATSVRLAGGRGEQFF. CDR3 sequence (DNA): TGTGCCACCAGCGTTAGACTAGCGGGAGGGCGGGGCGAGCAGTTCTTC.

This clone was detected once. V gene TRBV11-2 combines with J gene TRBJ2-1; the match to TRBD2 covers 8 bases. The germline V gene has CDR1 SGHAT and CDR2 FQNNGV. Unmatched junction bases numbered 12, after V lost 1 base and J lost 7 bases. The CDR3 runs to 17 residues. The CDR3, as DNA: TGTGCCAGCAGCTTAGTAATCAGGGCTAGCGGGTTAAATGAGCAGTTCTTC. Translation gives CASSLVIRASGLNEQFF.

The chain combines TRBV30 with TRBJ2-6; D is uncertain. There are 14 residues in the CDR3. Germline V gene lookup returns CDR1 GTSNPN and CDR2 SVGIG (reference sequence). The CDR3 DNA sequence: TGTGCTTTCGGGTCACTCTCTGGGGCCAACGTCCTGACTTTC. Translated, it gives CAFGSLSGANVLTF.

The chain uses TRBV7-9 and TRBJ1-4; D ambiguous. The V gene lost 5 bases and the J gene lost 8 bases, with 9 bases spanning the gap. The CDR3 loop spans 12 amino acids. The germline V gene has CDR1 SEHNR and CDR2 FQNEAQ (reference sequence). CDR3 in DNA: TGTGCCAGCAGCCCCTCGTGGGAAAAACTGTTTTTT. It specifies CASSPSWEKLFF.

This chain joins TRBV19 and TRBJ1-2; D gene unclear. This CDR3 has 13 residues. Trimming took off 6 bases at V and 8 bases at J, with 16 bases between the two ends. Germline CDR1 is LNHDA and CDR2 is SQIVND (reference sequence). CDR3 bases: TGTGCCAGTAGCCCATCTGTGGGAGACGGCTACACCTTC. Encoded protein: CASSPSVGDGYTF.

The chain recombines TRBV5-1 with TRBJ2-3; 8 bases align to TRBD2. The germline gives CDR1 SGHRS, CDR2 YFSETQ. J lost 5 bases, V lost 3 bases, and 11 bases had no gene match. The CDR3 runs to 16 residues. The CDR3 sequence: CASSYTGTRVVDTQYF. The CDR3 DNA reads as TGCGCCAGCAGCTACACCGGGACTAGAGTAGTAGATACGCAGTATTTT.

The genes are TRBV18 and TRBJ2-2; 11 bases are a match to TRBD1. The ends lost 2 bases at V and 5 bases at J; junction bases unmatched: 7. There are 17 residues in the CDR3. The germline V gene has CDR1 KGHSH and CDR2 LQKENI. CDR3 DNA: TGTGCCAGCTCACCAAGGATAGGACAGGGGGCAACCGGGGAGCTGTTTTTT. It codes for CASSPRIGQGATGELFF.

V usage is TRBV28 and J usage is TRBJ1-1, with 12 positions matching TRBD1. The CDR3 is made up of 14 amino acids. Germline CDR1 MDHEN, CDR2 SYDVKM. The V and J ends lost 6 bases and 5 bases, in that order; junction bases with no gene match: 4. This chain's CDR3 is CASRRDRGQTEAFF. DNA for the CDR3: TGTGCCAGCAGACGGGACAGGGGGCAAACTGAAGCTTTCTTT.

The CDR3 sequence: CASSDRLVSNEKLFF. The CDR3 nucleotides read TGTGCCAGCAGCGATCGGTTGGTGTCTAATGAAAAACTGTTTTTT. This chain links TRBV6-1 with TRBJ1-4; D uncertain. This CDR3 comprises 15 residues. The germline V gene has CDR1 MNHNS and CDR2 SASEGT. Trimming took 6 bases from V and 3 from J, leaving 14 bases between them.

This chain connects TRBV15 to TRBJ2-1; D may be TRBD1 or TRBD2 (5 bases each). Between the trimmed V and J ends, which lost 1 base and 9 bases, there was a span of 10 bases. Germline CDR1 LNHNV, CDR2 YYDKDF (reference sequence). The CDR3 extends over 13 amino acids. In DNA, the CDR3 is TGTGCCACCAGCAGAGCGGGGCTCGGTGAGCAGTTCTTC. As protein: CATSRAGLGEQFF.

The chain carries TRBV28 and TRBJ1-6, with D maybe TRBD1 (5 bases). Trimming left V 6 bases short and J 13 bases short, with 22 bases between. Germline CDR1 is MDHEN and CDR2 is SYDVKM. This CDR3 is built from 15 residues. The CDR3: CASRGLPNPGTPLHF. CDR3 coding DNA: TGTGCCAGCAGGGGGTTACCGAATCCAGGGACCCCCCTCCACTTT.

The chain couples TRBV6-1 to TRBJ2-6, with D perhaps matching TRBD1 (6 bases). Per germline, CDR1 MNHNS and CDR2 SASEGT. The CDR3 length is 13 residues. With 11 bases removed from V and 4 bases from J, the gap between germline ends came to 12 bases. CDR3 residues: CAHERGGANVLTF. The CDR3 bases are TGTGCCCACGAGAGGGGGGGGGCCAACGTCCTGACTTTC.

The CDR3 DNA follows: TGCGCCAGCGGGGGAGGACCCGGGACAAAGAACACCGGGGAGCTGTTTTTT. It translates to CASGGGPGTKNTGELFF. The gene calls are TRBV5-1 and TRBJ2-2; perhaps D is TRBD1 or TRBD2 (6 bases each). V was pared by 7 bases and J by 1 base, with 20 bases between. Germline CDR1 and CDR2: SGHRS and YFSETQ. The CDR3 is 17 amino acids. Looking up the rest from reference TRBV5-1 and TRBJ2-2 gives the full variable domain: KAGVTQTPRYLIKTRGQQVTLSCSPISGHRSVSWYQQTPGQGLQFLFEYFSETQRNKGNFPGRFSGRQFSNSRSEMNVSTLELGDSALYLCASGGGPGTKNTGELFFGEGSRLTVL.

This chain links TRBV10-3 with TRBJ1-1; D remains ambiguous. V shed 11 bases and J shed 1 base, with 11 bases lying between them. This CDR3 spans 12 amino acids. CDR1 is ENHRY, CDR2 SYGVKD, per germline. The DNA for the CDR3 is TGTGCCGTGTTGACACCGAACACTGAAGCTTTCTTT. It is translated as CAVLTPNTEAFF.

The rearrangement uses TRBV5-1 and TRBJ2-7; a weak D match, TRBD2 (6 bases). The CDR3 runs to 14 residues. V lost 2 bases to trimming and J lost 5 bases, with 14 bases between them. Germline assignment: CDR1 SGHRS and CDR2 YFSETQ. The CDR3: CASSFGGAQNEQYF. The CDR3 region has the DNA TGCGCCAGCAGCTTCGGAGGGGCGCAGAACGAGCAGTACTTC.

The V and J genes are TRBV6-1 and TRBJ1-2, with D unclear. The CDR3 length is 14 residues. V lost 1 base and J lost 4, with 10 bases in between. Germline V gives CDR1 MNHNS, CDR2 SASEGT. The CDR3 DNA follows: TGTGCCAGCAGTGAAGAGGGTCAGGCCTATGGCTACACCTTC. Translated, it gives CASSEEGQAYGYTF.

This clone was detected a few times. CDR3 nucleotides: TGTGCCAGCAGCTCTAGGGGCACCAAAAGCTCTGGAAACACCATATATTTT. Translating it yields CASSSRGTKSSGNTIYF. The rearrangement joins TRBV11-2 to TRBJ1-3; a possible D gene is TRBD1 (5 bases). This CDR3 region has 17 residues. V was trimmed by 4 bases and J by 0 bases, leaving 16 bases between them. Germline CDR1 and CDR2: SGHAT and FQNNGV.

The CDR3 region is CASSLDRGAYEQYF. The CDR3 nucleotides are TGTGCCAGTAGCCTGGACAGGGGAGCCTACGAGCAGTACTTC. The rearrangement links TRBV19 to TRBJ2-7, with 9 bases fitting TRBD1. This CDR3 is 14 amino acids long. CDR1 is LNHDA, CDR2 SQIVND, per germline (reference sequence). V was pared by 6 bases and J by 2 bases, with 5 bases of the junction left unmatched.

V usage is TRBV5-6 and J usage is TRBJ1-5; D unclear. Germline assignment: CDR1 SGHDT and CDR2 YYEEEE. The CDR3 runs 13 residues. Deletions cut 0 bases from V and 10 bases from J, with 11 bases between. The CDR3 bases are TGTGCCAGCAGCTTGGGAGGGATCCAACCCCAGCATTTT. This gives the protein CASSLGGIQPQHF.